These 12 T cell receptor beta chains share one sample of origin, sequenced in a study of shared clonotypes between healthy human individuals. Using immunoSEQ multiplex PCR, the repertoire was profiled, and TCRdb retains in-frame clones only, with some absent. The sample lists 980,000 or so clones, 76% occurring once. The specimen sequenced was memory CD4+ T cells sorted from blood. The subset denotes: CD45RA-negative fraction. The receptors shown here come from a man aged 18 to 29 in good health.

This chain connects TRBV7-9 to TRBJ2-2; TRBD2 matches at 12 bases. The V gene end was trimmed by 5 bases and the J gene end by 8 bases; junction bases not matched to a gene: 9. The germline V gene encodes CDR1 SEHNR and CDR2 FQNEAQ (reference sequence). This CDR3 has 16 residues. The CDR3 reads CASSLLAGGRTGELFF. CDR3 DNA sequence: TGTGCCAGCAGCCTGCTAGCGGGGGGGCGAACTGGGGAGCTGTTTTTT. The whole variable domain, filled in from reference TRBV7-9 and TRBJ2-2, reads DTGVSQNPRHKITKRGQNVTFRCDPISEHNRLYWYRQTLGQGPEFLTYFQNEAQLEKSRLLSDRFSAERPKGSFSTLEIQRTEQGDSAMYLCASSLLAGGRTGELFFGEGSRLTVL.

V gene TRBV27 combines with J gene TRBJ1-3; no firm D call. The CDR3 loop spans 15 amino acids. V was shortened by 5 bases and J by 0 bases, with 11 bases between the two germline ends. Germline V CDR1 and CDR2: MNHEY, SMNVEV (reference sequence). CDR3 nucleotide sequence: TGTGCCAGCAGTCCGGGATTCCCCTCTGGAAACACCATATATTTT. Translation: CASSPGFPSGNTIYF.

This chain connects TRBV5-4 to TRBJ2-1, with 10 nucleotides matching TRBD2. CDR1 is SGHNT, CDR2 YYREEE, per germline (reference sequence). The CDR3 runs 16 residues. The trim removed 4 bases at V and 4 bases at J, leaving 8 bases unmatched. The CDR3 region is CASSPLAGVAYNEQFF. Here the CDR3 DNA reads TGTGCCAGCAGCCCCCTAGCGGGAGTTGCGTACAATGAGCAGTTCTTC.

As concerns this clone: Other nucleotide sequences from this sample produce the same CDR3. This chain links TRBV2 with TRBJ1-2; 8 positions match TRBD1. The CDR3 is made up of 14 amino acids. Germline CDR1 and CDR2: SNHLY and FYNNEI. With 6 bases clipped from V and 2 bases from J, the junction kept 5 bases outside the gene matches. DNA for the CDR3: TGTGCCAGCAGAGATAGGACAGGGAACTATGGCTACACCTTC. Protein product: CASRDRTGNYGYTF. The variable domain in full, completed from reference TRBV2 and TRBJ1-2, reads EPEVTQTPSHQVTQMGQEVILRCVPISNHLYFYWYRQILGQKVEFLVSFYNNEISEKSEIFDDQFSVERPDGSNFTLKIRSTKLEDSAMYFCASRDRTGNYGYTFGSGTRLTVV.

The chain is built from TRBV7-2 and TRBJ2-7; tentative D call: TRBD1 (5 bases). CDR3 length: 13 amino acids. V lost 6 bases to trimming and J lost 2 bases, with 11 bases between them. CDR1 SGHTA and CDR2 FQGNSA come from the germline V gene. For the CDR3, the DNA is TGTGCCAGCAGGACGACAGAAGCCTACGAGCAGTACTTC. Encoded protein: CASRTTEAYEQYF.

At least ten counts were recorded for this clone. This chain links TRBV5-1 with TRBJ1-1; no definite D call. CDR3 length: 15 amino acids. The V end was cut by 0 bases, the J end by 0 bases, with 9 bases between. The germline gives CDR1 SGHRS, CDR2 YFSETQ. The CDR3 protein is CASSLVGRMNTEAFF. The CDR3 DNA sequence: TGCGCCAGCAGCTTGGTTGGCAGAATGAACACTGAAGCTTTCTTT.

This chain links TRBV13 with TRBJ1-2; 8 bases fit TRBD1. CDR3 size: 15 residues. CDR1 PRHDT and CDR2 FYEKMQ come from the germline V gene (reference sequence). The J segment lost 13 bases and the V segment lost 5 bases, leaving 18 bases of the junction unmatched. CDR3 amino acids: CASSPRSGDRLTSTF. Here the CDR3 DNA reads TGTGCCAGCAGCCCCCGATCGGGGGACAGGTTGACGTCCACCTTC. The full variable domain, rest sourced from reference TRBV13 and TRBJ1-2, is AAGVIQSPRHLIKEKRETATLKCYPIPRHDTVYWYQQGPGQDPQFLISFYEKMQSDKGSIPDRFSAQQFSDYHSELNMSSLELGDSALYFCASSPRSGDRLTSTFGSGTRLTVV.

Remarks on this clone: A read error may be the cause here, since a much bigger clone is one base away. Other DNA sequences in the sample encode the same CDR3. CDR3 region: CASSLDGSYEQYF. Written as DNA, the CDR3 is TGTGCCAGTAGCCTGGACGGCTCCTACGAGCAGTACTTC. The chain couples TRBV19 to TRBJ2-7; no firm D call. V lost 6 bases, J lost 0 bases, and 9 bases lay in between. CDR1 is LNHDA and CDR2 is SQIVND in the germline V gene (reference sequence). The CDR3 is 13 residues long.

The V call is TRBV7-3, the J call TRBJ2-1; 12 bases line up with TRBD2. Germline trimming cut 0 bases from V and 6 bases from J; bases unmatched to any gene: 3. Germline loops: CDR1 SGHTA, CDR2 FQGTGA. This CDR3 region has 16 residues. The CDR3 DNA reads TGTGCCAGCAGCTTAACGGTGACTAGCGGGGGCAATGAGCAGTTCTTC. Its protein is CASSLTVTSGGNEQFF.

This chain uses TRBV11-2 with TRBJ1-3; a weak D match, TRBD1 (6 bases). In germline, CDR1 is SGHAT, CDR2 FQNNGV. This CDR3 has 15 residues. The V and J ends lost 6 bases and 0 bases respectively, with 12 bases between them. The CDR3 sequence: CASSLQGYSGNTIYF. The CDR3 DNA is TGTGCCAGCAGTTTACAGGGCTACTCTGGAAACACCATATATTTT. Combining the CDR3 with reference TRBV11-2 and TRBJ1-3 gives the whole variable domain EAGVAQSPRYKIIEKRQSVAFWCNPISGHATLYWYQQILGQGPKLLIQFQNNGVVDDSQLPKDRFSAERLKGVDSTLKIQPAKLEDSAVYLCASSLQGYSGNTIYFGEGSWLTVV.

The sample holds a few counts of this clone. The genes are TRBV19 and TRBJ1-2; possibly TRBD1 for D (5 bases). V dropped 7 bases and J dropped 5 bases, with 11 bases sitting between them. The CDR3 loop spans 12 amino acids. Germline CDR1 is LNHDA and CDR2 is SQIVND (reference sequence). CDR3 nucleotide sequence: TGTGCCAGTAATACCTGGGGGTATGGCTACACCTTC. Translated: CASNTWGYGYTF.

The chain couples TRBV6-5 to TRBJ2-7, with TRBD2 matching 13 bases. The trim removed 2 bases at V and 3 bases at J, leaving 4 bases unmatched. The germline gives CDR1 MNHEY, CDR2 SVGAGI. This CDR3 comprises 16 residues. The CDR3 DNA sequence: TGTGCCAGCAGTTACGCTAGGACTAGCGGGGGCTACGAGCAGTACTTC. This encodes CASSYARTSGGYEQYF.